This T cell receptor beta chain is drawn from a study of OX40 agonist ivuxolimab in advanced cancers. Study background: Mean age approximately 61 years, range 23 to 79; 82.7% male.

TCRdb's copy holds only in-frame clones and misses some; the assay was immunoSEQ multiplex PCR. The table shows 65,000 to 95,000 clones, with around 90% occurring only once. Here the sequenced sample was CD4+ or CD8+ T cells sorted from blood, taken in a trial of the OX40 agonist ivuxolimab. The sequence was obtained from an adult with an advanced solid tumor such as melanoma, head and neck, liver or kidney cancer.

In nucleotides, the CDR3 is TGTGCCAGCAGACCCGGGGGTAACTATGGCTACACCTTC. Its protein product is CASRPGGNYGYTF. The V and J genes are TRBV27 and TRBJ1-2; D is possibly TRBD1 (5 bases). The CDR3 is 13 amino acids. V was cut by 6 bases and J by 1 base, with 9 bases left in between. The germline gives CDR1 MNHEY, CDR2 SMNVEV (reference sequence).